This section outlines one T cell receptor beta chain sequence together with its context. This sample is part of a study of OX40 agonist ivuxolimab in advanced cancers. Study summary: The patients received ivuxolimab by intravenous route every 2 weeks at 0.01 to 10 mg/kg. It was permissible to have had prior anti-PD-1, anti-PD-L1 or anti-CTLA-4 therapy, and approximately 40% had some. Three patients had partial responses: one hepatocellular carcinoma, two cutaneous melanoma.

The CDR3 covers 14 residues. The V end lost 0 bases, the J end lost 1 base, and 5 bases lay between the germline ends. Germline-derived CDR1 and CDR2 are SGHDT and YYEEEE. Sequencing was performed with immunoSEQ multiplex PCR; in TCRdb, only in-frame clones are kept and a portion is missing. This sample has fewer than 25,000 clones; 75% to 90% occur once, and the top ten carry 9.5% to 10%. The chain is built from TRBV5-6 and TRBJ1-3; no definite D call. The input for sequencing was CD4+ or CD8+ T cells sorted from blood, taken in a trial of the OX40 agonist ivuxolimab. The source of this sequence is an adult with an advanced solid tumor such as melanoma, head and neck, liver or kidney cancer. CDR3 in amino acids: CASSLGGSGNTIYF. The CDR3, as DNA: TGTGCCAGCAGCTTGGGGGGTTCTGGAAACACCATATATTTT.